This TCR beta chain was found in a study of cytomegalovirus exposure and HLA in healthy donors (dated by TCRdb to 2017 to 2019). For the study in its entirety: The approximately 710 repertoires of the first cohort and the roughly 110 validation repertoires were produced on the same platform, according to a later analysis. A separate validation cohort of roughly 120 different subjects was used in addition to the 666-subject first cohort. To predict cytomegalovirus infection status, the study combined high-throughput TCR immunosequencing, statistical association of individual TCRs with disease status, and machine learning. The study was designed to test whether signatures of past pathogen exposure could be identified by cataloging public T cell receptors. Findings and caveats that apply to the study as a whole: Across donors, most TCR sequences were observed very rarely, whereas some public TCRs were present in many individuals. The validation cohort had no HLA typing available for a later analysis, so co-occurrence within that cohort was assessed over all 120 or so repertoires. In both the original and validation cohorts, the classifier was reported to diagnose cytomegalovirus status with high specificity and sensitivity. According to the authors, the approach could potentially be generalized to other disease states and immunological phenotypes. A later analysis found that TCRs clustered in the first cohort also tended to co-occur in the roughly 120 validation repertoires, with 94% of cluster scores above 0. A few of the identified cytomegalovirus-associated TCR beta chains were confirmed in vitro to be specific for cytomegalovirus antigens. The study gave a list of more than 150 TCR beta chains associated with cytomegalovirus.

Reading from cysteine to phenylalanine, the CDR3 counts 16 amino acids. The retained sequence is limited to the CDR3, 48 bases, with the frame set at the first base. The germline ends are 15 bases apart after V is trimmed by 0 bases and J by 3 bases. CDR1 and CDR2 are drawn from the germline V gene (reference sequence): MNHEY, SMNVEV. Comment on this clone: Its antigen is unknown. No clone much larger than this one lies a single base away; base qualities are absent.

Library preparation was by the immunoSEQ multiplex PCR assay. In the source study's methods: To diagnose cytomegalovirus status from the catalog of TCR beta chain sequences, a statistical classification framework was built. Here the immuneACCESS table is served through TCRdb, limited to in-frame sequences with V and J called. Missing clones are a known gap in these copies; in checked studies unresolved V genes cover under half, and the rest lacks a known reason. The D gene and trimming were derived from the DNA, and the V and J assignments and clone size from that table. The sample data list 150,000 to 250,000 clones, and roughly 82% of these were observed just once. The biggest ten clones account for roughly 13% of the sample. The donors were included in the validation cohort of over a hundred subjects, a group kept apart from the roughly 730-subject first cohort.

Specimen: PBMCs. This TCR derives from a woman in her twenties or thirties in good health and CMV-seropositive. This sequence uses TRBV27 and TRBJ2-7; the D gene is possibly TRBD2, with 7 bases matching. The CDR3 protein sequence reads: CASSLSRPGGVYEQYF. The DNA sequence reads TGTGCCAGCAGTTTATCGCGCCCGGGGGGCGTCTACGAGCAGTACTTC.